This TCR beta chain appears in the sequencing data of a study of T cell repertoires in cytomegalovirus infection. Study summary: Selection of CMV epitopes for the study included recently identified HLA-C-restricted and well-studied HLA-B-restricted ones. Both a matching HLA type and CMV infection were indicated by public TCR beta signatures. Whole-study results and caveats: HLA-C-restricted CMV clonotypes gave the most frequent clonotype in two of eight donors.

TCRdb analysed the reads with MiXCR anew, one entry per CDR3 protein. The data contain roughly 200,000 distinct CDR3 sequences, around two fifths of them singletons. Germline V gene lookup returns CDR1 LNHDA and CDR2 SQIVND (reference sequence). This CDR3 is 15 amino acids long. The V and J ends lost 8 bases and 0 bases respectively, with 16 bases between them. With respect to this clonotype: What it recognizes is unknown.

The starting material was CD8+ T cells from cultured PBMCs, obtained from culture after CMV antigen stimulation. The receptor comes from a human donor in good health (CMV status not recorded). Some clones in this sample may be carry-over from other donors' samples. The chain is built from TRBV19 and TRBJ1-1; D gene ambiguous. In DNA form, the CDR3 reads TGTGCCAGTGGTCGGGCAGGCTCTATGAACACTGAAGCTTTCTTT. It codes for CASGRAGSMNTEAFF.